Sequencing of this T cell receptor (beta chain) was carried out in a study of T-cell memory formation after mild COVID-19. Study background: TCR clusters largely stayed donor specific.

Study findings and constraints: CD4+ contracting clones were found mainly in CM and EM, and CD8+ ones in EMRA. Researchers found some responding clones in pre-infection memory, a sign that cross-reactive memory joined.

From germline, CDR1 is ENHRY and CDR2 SYGVKD. The V end lost 10 bases, the J end lost 1 base, and 3 bases lay between the germline ends. There are 10 residues in the CDR3. Concerning this clonotype itself: Its matching antigen is unknown.

TCRdb analysed the 5' RACE reads with MiXCR anew, one entry per CDR3 protein. The sample has a few hundred thousand distinct CDR3 sequences, about 17% seen once. Sequencing input: PBMCs or a T cell subset sorted from them (not recorded which). This receptor was identified in a man between 18 and 35 years old who had mild COVID-19 (a few samples of this study predate the infection). Cell type and time point are not known. This chain uses TRBV10-3 with TRBJ2-3; D not certain. For the CDR3, the DNA is TGTGCCACAGGCACAGATACGCAGTATTTT. Protein sequence: CATGTDTQYF.